This T cell receptor (beta chain) appears in the sequencing data of a study of blood T cells in healthy people across ages. A few counts support this clonotype. This CDR3 spans 15 amino acids. The germline V gene has CDR1 SGHTA and CDR2 FQGNSA. The V end was cut by 1 base, the J end by 5 bases, with 14 bases between. A sample-barcoded 5' primer and a J-beta primer mix were used in a second PCR of roughly 7 to 11 cycles. TCRdb analysed the 5' RACE reads with MiXCR anew, one entry per CDR3 protein. The data show fewer than 2 million distinct CDR3 sequences, about two fifths seen once. This sequence joins TRBV7-2 and TRBJ2-5; D assignment may be TRBD1 or TRBD2 (5 bases each). This receptor was obtained from a human donor in good health. The sequenced sample consisted of blood. CDR3 in amino acids: CASSLVVGAGETQYF. CDR3 DNA: TGTGCCAGCAGCTTAGTTGTCGGGGCCGGGGAGACCCAGTACTTC.